The T cell receptor beta chain under discussion was sequenced for a study of CD8 T cells in Susac syndrome. This clonotype was detected only once. Germline V gives CDR1 SQVTM, CDR2 ANQGSEA. This CDR3 comprises 12 residues. V lost 3 bases, J lost 7 bases, and 5 bases stayed unmatched. Reverse transcription of about 0.5 to 1 ug RNA was carried out with random hexamers. One entry per CDR3 protein results from TCRdb running MiXCR on the immunoSEQ multiplex PCR reads. The sample holds some 250,000 distinct CDR3 sequences, 96% seen once. Sequencing targeted TCR beta in blood CD8+ and CD4+ T cells. J is TRBJ2-7 and V is TRBV29-1, with 8 nucleotides matching TRBD1. This clonotype originated in a human donor with Susac syndrome. Sequencing used CD4+ T cells from PBMCs. The CDR3 DNA reads as TGCAGCGTTGATAAGACAGGGGAGGAGCAGTACTTC. This codes for CSVDKTGEEQYF.